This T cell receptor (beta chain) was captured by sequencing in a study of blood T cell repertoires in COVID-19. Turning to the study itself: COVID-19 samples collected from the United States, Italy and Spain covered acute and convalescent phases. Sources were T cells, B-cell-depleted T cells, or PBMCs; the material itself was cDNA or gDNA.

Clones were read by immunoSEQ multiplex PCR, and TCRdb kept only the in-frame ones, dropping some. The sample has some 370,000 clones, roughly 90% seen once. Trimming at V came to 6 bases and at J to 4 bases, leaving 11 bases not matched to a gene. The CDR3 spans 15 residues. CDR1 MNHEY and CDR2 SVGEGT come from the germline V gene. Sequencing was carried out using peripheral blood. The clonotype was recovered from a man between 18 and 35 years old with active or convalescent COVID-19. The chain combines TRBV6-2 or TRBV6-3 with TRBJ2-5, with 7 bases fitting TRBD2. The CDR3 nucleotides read TGTGCCAGCAGCCCCATGGGGAGGGAAGCAGAGACCCAGTACTTC. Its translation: CASSPMGREAETQYF.